This passage covers 24 T cell receptor beta chains from one sample sequenced in a study of cytomegalovirus exposure and HLA in healthy donors. The study ran its PCR with 60 Vbeta and 13 Jbeta primers. The repertoire was sequenced with immunoSEQ multiplex PCR; TCRdb's copy has only in-frame clones and lacks some. There are 75,000 to 90,000 clones in the sample; 70% to 75% occur only once, and around 4.3% lies in the top ten. What was sequenced was PBMCs. These TCRs come from a man aged 55-75 years in good health and CMV-seronegative.

The chain combines TRBV5-5 with TRBJ2-1; D gene unclear. The CDR3 loop spans 13 amino acids. Germline V gives CDR1 SGHKS, CDR2 YYEKEE (reference sequence). V was cut by 2 bases and J by 5 bases, with 8 bases left in between. The CDR3 DNA sequence: TGTGCCAGCAGCTTAAGCGCCCACAATGAGCAGTTCTTC. Amino acid sequence: CASSLSAHNEQFF.

This clone was seen more than once but under ten times. The chain recombines TRBV6-5 with TRBJ2-3; D may be TRBD2 (5 bases). The germline gives CDR1 MNHEY, CDR2 SVGAGI. This CDR3 has 14 residues. Deletions cut 8 bases from V and 0 bases from J, with 12 bases between. The CDR3 region is CASGGRESTDTQYF. CDR3 bases: TGTGCCAGCGGAGGTAGAGAAAGCACAGATACGCAGTATTTT.

The chain links TRBV19 to TRBJ1-2; 8 bases match TRBD1. This CDR3 region has 13 residues. The trim removed 6 bases at V and 4 bases at J, leaving 4 bases unmatched. The V gene's germline CDR1 is LNHDA and CDR2 SQIVND (reference sequence). This CDR3 reads CASSADRVYGYTF. CDR3 sequence (DNA): TGTGCCAGTAGCGCGGACAGGGTCTATGGCTACACCTTC.

This clone was seen just once. One end of the junction fails to match germline, which may point to a read error. The V gene is TRBV7-7, the J gene TRBJ2-5; D possibly corresponds to TRBD2 (5 bases). Germline-derived CDR1 and CDR2 are SSHAT and FNYEAQ (reference sequence). This CDR3 spans 15 amino acids. The CDR3 region is CASSLERTRGETQYF. CDR3 DNA sequence: TGTGCTAGCAGCTTAGAGAGGACCCGAGGGGAGACCCAGTACTTC.

The chain joins TRBV25-1 to TRBJ1-5; D may be TRBD1 (6 bases). The V and J ends lost 3 bases and 0 bases respectively, with 9 bases between them. This CDR3 has 15 residues. Looked up from germline, CDR1 is MGHDK and CDR2 is SYGVNS. DNA for the CDR3: TGTGCCAGCAGTGAGGACAGTATTAGCAATCAGCCCCAGCATTTT. This translates into CASSEDSISNQPQHF.

The chain employs TRBV10-3 and TRBJ2-5; 7 nucleotides match TRBD2. The V segment lost 5 bases and the J segment 0 bases; nucleotides outside the gene matches: 3. This CDR3 is built from 14 residues. Germline CDR1 and CDR2: ENHRY and SYGVKD. CDR3 sequence reads: CAISNSGYQETQYF. Written as DNA, the CDR3 is TGTGCCATCAGTAATAGCGGGTACCAAGAGACCCAGTACTTC.

This clone was picked up one time. The rearrangement joins TRBV5-1 to TRBJ1-1, with no clear D. Trimming left V 2 bases short and J 7 bases short, with 15 bases between. The CDR3 extends over 14 amino acids. The germline V gene has CDR1 SGHRS and CDR2 YFSETQ. The CDR3 protein is CASSFLAEVGEAFF. The CDR3 nucleotides are TGCGCCAGCAGCTTCTTGGCGGAGGTGGGTGAAGCTTTCTTT.

V and J are TRBV15 and TRBJ2-5, with D possibly matching TRBD2 (5 bases). The germline gives CDR1 LNHNV, CDR2 YYDKDF (reference sequence). V was clipped by 6 bases and J by 3 bases, with 5 bases between them. The CDR3 is 11 amino acids. CDR3 DNA: TGTGCCACCAGGGGAGAAGAGACCCAGTACTTC. Translating it yields CATRGEETQYF.

V usage is TRBV2 and J usage is TRBJ1-1, with 10 bases matching TRBD1. With 11 bases clipped from V and 4 bases from J, the junction kept 13 bases outside the gene matches. This CDR3 is built from 15 residues. Per germline, CDR1 SNHLY and CDR2 FYNNEI. CDR3 region: CAGTDRGRGVTEAFF. The CDR3 region has the DNA TGTGCCGGGACCGACAGGGGGCGAGGAGTCACTGAAGCTTTCTTT.

The chain recombines TRBV13 with TRBJ2-6, with 9 bases fitting TRBD2. J gave up 3 bases and V 8 bases, and 14 bases lay outside the gene matches. Germline-derived CDR1 and CDR2 are PRHDT and FYEKMQ (reference sequence). This CDR3 comprises 18 residues. Written as DNA, the CDR3 is TGTGCCAGCTCAACGGCGGGCGGGGGGGCCTTTGGGGCCAACGTCCTGACTTTC. Translation gives CASSTAGGGAFGANVLTF.

This rearrangement joins TRBV5-1 to TRBJ1-6, with D hard to call. The CDR3 totals 16 residues. V was pared by 1 base and J by 0 bases, with 8 bases between. The germline V gene has CDR1 SGHRS and CDR2 YFSETQ. The DNA for the CDR3 is TGCGCCAGCAGCTTGAGCGGGGACTCCTATAATTCACCCCTCCACTTT. Protein: CASSLSGDSYNSPLHF.

This rearrangement joins TRBV5-1 to TRBJ2-7, with 9 bases matching TRBD2. The length of the CDR3 is 15 residues. Looked up from germline, CDR1 is SGHRS and CDR2 is YFSETQ. V lost 0 bases and J lost 7; bases outside the gene matches: 8. The CDR3 here is CASSLEVSGGHEQYF. CDR3 bases: TGCGCCAGCAGCTTGGAAGTTAGCGGGGGCCATGAGCAGTACTTC. Full variable domain (remainder filled in from reference TRBV5-1 and TRBJ2-7): KAGVTQTPRYLIKTRGQQVTLSCSPISGHRSVSWYQQTPGQGLQFLFEYFSETQRNKGNFPGRFSGRQFSNSRSEMNVSTLELGDSALYLCASSLEVSGGHEQYFGPGTRLTVT.

The chain is built from TRBV2 and TRBJ2-2; 9 bases align to TRBD1. Trimming took 6 bases from V and 8 from J; bases not matched to a gene: 4. This CDR3 comprises 13 residues. CDR1 is SNHLY and CDR2 is FYNNEI in the germline V gene. CDR3 nucleotides: TGTGCCAGCAGCGGACAGGGGTTTGGGGAGCTGTTTTTT. Its protein product is CASSGQGFGELFF. The whole variable domain, remainder taken from reference TRBV2 and TRBJ2-2, is EPEVTQTPSHQVTQMGQEVILRCVPISNHLYFYWYRQILGQKVEFLVSFYNNEISEKSEIFDDQFSVERPDGSNFTLKIRSTKLEDSAMYFCASSGQGFGELFFGEGSRLTVL.

This clone came up a few times. The chain couples TRBV7-3 to TRBJ2-5; D perhaps matches TRBD1 (7 bases). Germline CDR1 and CDR2: SGHTA and FQGTGA. The CDR3 sequence is 15 residues long. Trimming cost V 1 base and J 4 bases, with 13 bases left between them. CDR3 region: CASSLMRQGGETQYF. CDR3 in DNA: TGTGCCAGCAGCTTAATGCGCCAGGGGGGAGAGACCCAGTACTTC.

CDR3 loop: CANSFPGQGNQPQHF. In DNA, the CDR3 is TGTGCCAACAGCTTTCCGGGACAGGGAAATCAGCCCCAGCATTTT. This chain uses TRBV6-1 with TRBJ1-5; the match to TRBD1 covers 9 bases. V trimming: 10 bases; J trimming: 4 bases; junction bases outside the gene matches: 11. Germline-derived CDR1 and CDR2 are MNHNS and SASEGT. The CDR3 loop spans 15 amino acids.

The chain joins TRBV25-1 to TRBJ1-1; the D gene is possibly TRBD1 (5 bases). This CDR3 contains 14 residues. The V and J ends lost 2 bases and 3 bases respectively, with 10 bases between them. CDR1 MGHDK and CDR2 SYGVNS come from the germline V gene. CDR3 coding DNA: TGTGCCAGCAGTGAAAGGGGCGGCCACACTGAAGCTTTCTTT. Its translation is CASSERGGHTEAFF.

This chain connects TRBV5-1 to TRBJ2-5, with D possibly matching TRBD1 (5 bases). Trimming took 0 bases from V and 4 from J, leaving 10 bases between them. Germline lookup yields CDR1 SGHRS and CDR2 YFSETQ. The CDR3 totals 14 residues. The CDR3 region is CASSLVGAGETQYF. The CDR3 nucleotides are TGCGCCAGCAGCTTGGTTGGGGCAGGAGAGACCCAGTACTTC.

V usage is TRBV9 and J usage is TRBJ1-3, with D hard to call. The germline gives CDR1 SGDLS, CDR2 YYNGEE. The V gene lost 2 bases and the J gene lost 0 bases, with 15 bases spanning the gap. The CDR3 extends over 17 amino acids. The CDR3 loop reads CASSVEQWEGSGNTIYF. The DNA of the CDR3 is TGTGCCAGCAGCGTTGAGCAGTGGGAGGGCTCTGGAAACACCATATATTTT.

Worth noting for this clone: At one end, the junction sequence differs from germline, possibly due to a read error. The gene calls are TRBV5-1 and TRBJ2-5, with 7 bases identical to TRBD1. CDR1 is SGHRS and CDR2 is YFSETQ in the germline V gene. CDR3 length: 15 amino acids. Here the CDR3 reads CASSTDRANQGTQYF. The CDR3 bases are TGCGCCAGCAGCACTGACAGGGCCAACCAAGGGACCCAGTACTTC.

CDR3 protein: CASNGLAGVDTQYF. The CDR3 nucleotides are TGTGCCAGCAACGGACTAGCGGGGGTGGATACGCAGTATTTT. The chain joins TRBV6-1 to TRBJ2-3, with 13 bases matching TRBD2. Germline CDR1 reads MNHNS; CDR2 reads SASEGT. V lost 7 bases, J lost 6 bases, and 4 bases stayed unmatched. The length of the CDR3 is 14 residues.

The chain couples TRBV2 to TRBJ2-5, with TRBD2 matching over 12 bases. Germline assignment: CDR1 SNHLY and CDR2 FYNNEI. The J segment lost 1 base and the V segment lost 5 bases, leaving 17 bases of the junction unmatched. The CDR3 runs 20 residues. The CDR3 is CASSPQGASGGADFQETQYF. The CDR3 region has the DNA TGTGCCAGCAGTCCCCAAGGGGCTAGCGGGGGGGCAGATTTCCAAGAGACCCAGTACTTC.

The chain joins TRBV18 to TRBJ2-3, with D possibly being TRBD2 (5 bases). V dropped 2 bases and J dropped 2 bases, with 11 bases sitting between them. Germline CDR1 and CDR2: KGHSH and LQKENI. This CDR3 comprises 15 residues. CDR3 coding DNA: TGTGCCAGCTCACCAACCACGGGGTCCACAGATACGCAGTATTTT. Its translation is CASSPTTGSTDTQYF. Combining the CDR3 with reference TRBV18 and TRBJ2-3 gives the whole variable domain NAGVMQNPRHLVRRRGQEARLRCSPMKGHSHVYWYRQLPEEGLKFMVYLQKENIIDESGMPKERFSAEFPKEGPSILRIQQVVRGDSAAYFCASSPTTGSTDTQYFGPGTRLTVL.

This chain joins TRBV6-5 and TRBJ2-1; 9 nucleotides align to TRBD1. CDR3 length equals 15 residues. J gave up 1 base and V 6 bases, and 4 bases lay outside the gene matches. From germline, CDR1 is MNHEY and CDR2 SVGAGI. The CDR3 DNA reads as TGTGCCAGCAGCCGACAGGGGGATTCCTACAATGAGCAGTTCTTC. Amino acid sequence: CASSRQGDSYNEQFF.

The V and J genes are TRBV13 and TRBJ1-3, with D uncertain. The CDR3 covers 14 residues. Between the trimmed V and J ends, which lost 7 bases and 5 bases, there was a span of 15 bases. Germline lookup yields CDR1 PRHDT and CDR2 FYEKMQ (reference sequence). This chain's CDR3 is CASTIRSGRNTIYF. The CDR3 nucleotides are TGTGCCAGCACCATTAGGTCGGGGAGAAACACCATATATTTT.